This T cell receptor beta chain appears in the sequencing data of a study of identical twins. Study-level findings and limits: Fewer insertions marked abundant cord blood beta clonotypes; young adult naive trended weakly, memory not at all. Beta out-of-frame twin sharing showed a weaker excess.

TCRdb re-analysed the 5' RACE reads in MiXCR, keeping a single row per CDR3 protein. The table has hundreds of thousands of distinct CDR3 sequences, 12% seen once. This clonotype showed up many times. Its antigen is unidentified. CDR1 and CDR2 from the germline V gene are SQVTM and ANQGSEA. The V segment lost 2 bases and the J segment 11 bases; nucleotides outside the gene matches: 5. The length of the CDR3 is 13 residues. These data were also filed under a second study, of yellow fever vaccine responses in identical twins.

What was sequenced was PBMCs. The V gene is TRBV29-1, the J gene TRBJ2-5, with 13 bases aligning to TRBD2. The sequence came from a woman younger than 35 in good health. The DNA for the CDR3 is TGCAGCGTTGAAACTAGCGGGAGGGGTTCGCAGTACTTC. As protein: CSVETSGRGSQYF.